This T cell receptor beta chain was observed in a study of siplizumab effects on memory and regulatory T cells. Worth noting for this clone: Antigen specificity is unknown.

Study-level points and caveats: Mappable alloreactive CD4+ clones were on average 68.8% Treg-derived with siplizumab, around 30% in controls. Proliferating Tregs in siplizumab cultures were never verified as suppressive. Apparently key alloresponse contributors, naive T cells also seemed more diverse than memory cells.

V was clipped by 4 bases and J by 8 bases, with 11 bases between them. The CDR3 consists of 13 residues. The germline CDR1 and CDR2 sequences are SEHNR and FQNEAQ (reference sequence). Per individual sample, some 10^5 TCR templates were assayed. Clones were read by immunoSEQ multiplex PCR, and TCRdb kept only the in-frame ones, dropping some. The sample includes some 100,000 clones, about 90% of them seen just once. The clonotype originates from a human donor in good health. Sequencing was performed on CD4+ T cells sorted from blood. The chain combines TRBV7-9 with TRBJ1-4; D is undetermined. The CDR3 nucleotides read TGTGCCAGCAGCTACTCCGGTGGGGAAAAACTGTTTTTT. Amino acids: CASSYSGGEKLFF.